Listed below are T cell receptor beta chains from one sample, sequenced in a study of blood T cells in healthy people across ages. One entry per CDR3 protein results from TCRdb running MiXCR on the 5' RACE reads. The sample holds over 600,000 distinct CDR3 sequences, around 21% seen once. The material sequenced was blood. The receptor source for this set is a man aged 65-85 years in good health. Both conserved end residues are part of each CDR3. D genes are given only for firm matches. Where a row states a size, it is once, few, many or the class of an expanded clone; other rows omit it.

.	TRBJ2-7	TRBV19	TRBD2	TGTGCCAGTAGTCGGGAGGGCTTATCCTACGAGCAGTACTTC	CASSREGLSYEQYF
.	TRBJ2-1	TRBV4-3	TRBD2	TGCGCCAGCAGCCAAGAGGGCCCTAGCGGGAGTAGGAGTGAGCAGTTCTTC	CASSQEGPSGSRSEQFF
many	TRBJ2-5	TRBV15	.	TGTGCCACCAGCAGACCCGGGACAAAAGCAGAGACCCAGTACTTC	CATSRPGTKAETQYF
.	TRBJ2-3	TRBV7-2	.	TGTGCCAGCAGTTTCCAGGGGGGAGTAGCCACAGATACGCAGTATTTT	CASSFQGGVATDTQYF
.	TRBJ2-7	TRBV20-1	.	TGCAGTGCTACCCCGGGACACTCCTACGAGCAGTACTTC	CSATPGHSYEQYF
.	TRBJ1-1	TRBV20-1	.	TGCAGTGCGGGTGAAGCTTTCTTT	CSAGEAFF
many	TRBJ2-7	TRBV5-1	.	TGCGCCAGCAGCTTGGTTGTAACGGGCGAGCAGTACTTC	CASSLVVTGEQYF
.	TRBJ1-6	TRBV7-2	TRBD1	TGTGCCAGCAGCCCAGGACAGGGCCTGGGGAATTCACCCCTCCACTTT	CASSPGQGLGNSPLHF
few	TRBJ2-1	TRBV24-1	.	TGTGCCACCAGTGATGCGGACTACAACAATGAGCAGTTCTTC	CATSDADYNNEQFF
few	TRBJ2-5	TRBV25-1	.	TGTGCCAGCAGTGGGGGGGCCTGGGAGACCCAGTACTTC	CASSGGAWETQYF
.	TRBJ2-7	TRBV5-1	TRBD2	TGCGCCAGCAGCTCGTCGACTAGCGGGAGAGGATTGAACGAGCAGTACTTC	CASSSSTSGRGLNEQYF
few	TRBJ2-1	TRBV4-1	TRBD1	TGCGCCAGCGGGGGAACAGGGGTGCATGAGCAGTTCTTC	CASGGTGVHEQFF
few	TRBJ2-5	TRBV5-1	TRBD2	TGCGCCAGCAGGAGTGGACTAGCGGGAGAGACCCAGTACTTC	CASRSGLAGETQYF
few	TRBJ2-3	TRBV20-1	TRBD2	TGCAGTGCGAGGGGGCTAGCGGGAGTTGGTAGCACAGATACGCAGTATTTT	CSARGLAGVGSTDTQYF
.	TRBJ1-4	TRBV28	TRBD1	TGTGCCAGCAGTTTAAAAGCGGGACAGACTAATGAAAAACTGTTTTTT	CASSLKAGQTNEKLFF
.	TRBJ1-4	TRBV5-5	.	TGTGCCAGCAGCTCTCCCGGGGGCTCTAATGAAAAACTGTTTTTT	CASSSPGGSNEKLFF
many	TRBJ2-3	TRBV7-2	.	TGTGCCAGCAGCCGTAGTGTTGGGAGGCTTTTTAATACGCAGTATTTT	CASSRSVGRLFNTQYF
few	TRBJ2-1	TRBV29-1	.	TGCAGCGTTGATGGTTGGCCCGACTCCTACAATGAGCAGTTCTTC	CSVDGWPDSYNEQFF
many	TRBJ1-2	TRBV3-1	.	TGTGCCAGCAGCCGGGACCCTGGGGGGCAGTCCTATGGCTACACCTTC	CASSRDPGGQSYGYTF
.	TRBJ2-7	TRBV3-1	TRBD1	TGTGCCAGCAGCCGTAGGGACAGGGGGCGTGATGAGCAGTACTTC	CASSRRDRGRDEQYF